The 29 T cell receptor beta chains presented below share a single source sample, sequenced in a study of patients and donors after allogeneic stem cell transplantation. TCRdb re-derived calls from the RT-PCR reads in MiXCR, one entry per CDR3 protein. Of 200,000 to 250,000 distinct CDR3 sequences listed, about 37% are singletons. Material: blood, either unsorted or a sorted T cell fraction (not recorded which). These receptors were obtained from a human donor who was either an allogeneic HSCT recipient or a stem cell or donor lymphocyte infusion donor (not recorded which). It is not recorded whose cells these are; they may come from a transplant donor.

This sequence joins TRBV6-1 and TRBJ1-1; D is uncertain. From germline, CDR1 is MNHNS and CDR2 SASEGT. Trimming removed 10 bases from V and 7 bases from J, with 4 bases in between. The CDR3 extends over 8 amino acids. The CDR3: CATYEAFF. CDR3 DNA sequence: TGTGCCACCTATGAAGCTTTCTTT.

This clonotype was recorded a few times. The V call is TRBV3-1, the J call TRBJ1-3, with unresolved D. Germline CDR1 reads LGHDT; CDR2 reads YNNKEL (reference sequence). The CDR3 is 15 amino acids. V lost 4 bases and J lost 1, with 11 bases in between. CDR3 nucleotide sequence: TGTGCCAGCAGCCCACCGGTGGTATCTGGAAACACCATATATTTT. Amino acid sequence: CASSPPVVSGNTIYF.

The V call is TRBV28, the J call TRBJ1-2; possible D gene TRBD1, 6 bases. The CDR3 sequence is 14 residues long. Per germline, CDR1 MDHEN and CDR2 SYDVKM. V lost 5 bases and J lost 3, with 13 bases in between. DNA of the CDR3: TGTGCCAGCAGTACTAACAGGGATTACTATGGCTACACCTTC. This translates into CASSTNRDYYGYTF.

The chain employs TRBV28 and TRBJ1-2; D ambiguous. CDR1 and CDR2 (germline): MDHEN, SYDVKM. This CDR3 is 15 amino acids long. V was pared by 6 bases and J by 4 bases, with 18 bases between. The CDR3 region is CASSYGRWYPYGYTF. CDR3 bases: TGTGCCAGCAGCTACGGGAGATGGTACCCCTATGGCTACACCTTC.

This clonotype turned up a few times. This chain links TRBV18 with TRBJ1-1, with 10 bases aligning to TRBD1. This CDR3 is built from 16 residues. The V gene end was trimmed by 1 base and the J gene end by 4 bases; junction bases not matched to a gene: 6. The germline V gene has CDR1 KGHSH and CDR2 LQKENI. The CDR3 DNA reads TGTGCCAGCTCACCACTCGGACAGGGGGGGATCACTGAAGCTTTCTTT. Protein product: CASSPLGQGGITEAFF.

V usage is TRBV15 and J usage is TRBJ2-7; 7 bases agree with TRBD1. Germline V lookup: CDR1 LNHNV, CDR2 YYDKDF (reference sequence). There are 15 residues in the CDR3. V lost 4 bases and J lost 5; bases outside the gene matches: 11. This chain's CDR3 is CATSIYRGATNEQYF. DNA for the CDR3: TGTGCCACCAGCATCTACAGGGGTGCAACCAACGAGCAGTACTTC.

The CDR3 spells CASSKQGMDTGELFF. DNA for the CDR3: TGTGCCAGTAGTAAACAGGGAATGGACACCGGGGAGCTGTTTTTT. The gene calls are TRBV19 and TRBJ2-2; a possible D gene is TRBD1 (6 bases). V was cut by 4 bases and J by 3 bases, with 12 bases left in between. The CDR3 runs 15 residues. Germline CDR1 is LNHDA and CDR2 is SQIVND (reference sequence).

The chain employs TRBV5-8 and TRBJ2-1; D could derive from TRBD1 or TRBD2 (6 bases each). V was trimmed by 8 bases and J by 2 bases, leaving 11 bases between them. CDR1 is SGHTS, CDR2 YDEGEE, per germline. The CDR3 loop spans 13 amino acids. Here the CDR3 reads CASSGDTYNEQFF. CDR3 in DNA: TGTGCCAGTTCGGGGGACACCTACAATGAGCAGTTCTTC.

The gene calls are TRBV28 and TRBJ1-5; no definite D call. The CDR3 has 15 residues. Trimming took 2 bases from V and 5 from J, leaving 13 bases between them. CDR1 MDHEN and CDR2 SYDVKM come from the germline V gene. CDR3 DNA sequence: TGTGCCAGCAGTTTAAAATGGGCACCGGATCAGCCCCAGCATTTT. Protein product: CASSLKWAPDQPQHF. Full variable domain (outside the CDR3, taken from reference TRBV28 and TRBJ1-5): DVKVTQSSRYLVKRTGEKVFLECVQDMDHENMFWYRQDPGLGLRLIYFSYDVKMKEKGDIPEGYSVSREKKERFSLILESASTNQTSMYLCASSLKWAPDQPQHFGDGTRLSIL.

The rearrangement uses TRBV29-1 and TRBJ1-5; D is possibly TRBD1 (5 bases). The CDR3 sequence is 13 residues long. Trimming took 3 bases from V and 2 from J, leaving 8 bases between them. Germline V gives CDR1 SQVTM, CDR2 ANQGSEA. Here the CDR3 DNA reads TGCAGCGTTGACCAGGGCGGCAATCAGCCCCAGCATTTT. Protein: CSVDQGGNQPQHF. Using reference TRBV29-1 and TRBJ1-5 for the parts outside the CDR3, the full variable domain is SAVISQKPSRDICQRGTSLTIQCQVDSQVTMMFWYRQQPGQSLTLIATANQGSEATYESGFVIDKFPISRPNLTFSTLTVSNMSPEDSSIYLCSVDQGGNQPQHFGDGTRLSIL.

The CDR3 is CASRHGPRTGNQPQHF. In DNA form, the CDR3 reads TGTGCCAGCAGGCACGGTCCGCGGACGGGCAATCAGCCCCAGCATTTT. V and J are TRBV6-5 and TRBJ1-5; unclear D gene. The V gene's germline CDR1 is MNHEY and CDR2 SVGAGI. Trimming took off 6 bases at V and 2 bases at J, with 17 bases between the two ends. CDR3 length equals 16 residues.

This clonotype showed up just a few times. The rearrangement links TRBV29-1 to TRBJ1-1; no clear D. The CDR3 consists of 13 residues. Germline lookup yields CDR1 SQVTM and CDR2 ANQGSEA. CDR3: CSAHVSAGTEAFF. CDR3 coding DNA: TGCAGTGCCCATGTATCCGCCGGGACTGAAGCTTTCTTT.

V and J are TRBV9 and TRBJ1-1; 7 bases are a match to TRBD1. The V and J ends lost 4 bases and 3 bases, in that order; junction bases with no gene match: 9. The length of the CDR3 is 15 residues. The germline V gene has CDR1 SGDLS and CDR2 YYNGEE. CDR3 sequence reads: CASSPHRGGHTEAFF. The DNA for the CDR3 is TGTGCCAGCAGCCCTCACAGGGGCGGCCACACTGAAGCTTTCTTT.

The J gene is TRBJ2-7, the V gene TRBV6-5; TRBD2 might be the D (7 bases). V was cut by 1 base and J by 4 bases, with 11 bases left in between. Germline values: CDR1 MNHEY, CDR2 SVGAGI. The CDR3 is 14 amino acids. DNA of the CDR3: TGTGCCAGCAGTTACTTCAGGGGAGGGTACGAGCAGTACTTC. This encodes CASSYFRGGYEQYF.

This clonotype was observed a handful of times. V is TRBV5-6 and J is TRBJ1-1; D is possibly TRBD1 (5 bases). V lost 0 bases and J 12 bases, leaving 12 bases between the germline ends. CDR3 length: 12 amino acids. Germline CDR1 reads SGHDT; CDR2 reads YYEEEE. The CDR3 here is CASSLAGTGTFF. The DNA of the CDR3 is TGTGCCAGCAGCTTGGCGGGGACCGGTACTTTCTTT.

This chain links TRBV25-1 with TRBJ2-2; no firm D call. CDR3 length: 14 amino acids. The germline V gene has CDR1 MGHDK and CDR2 SYGVNS. Trimming pared 2 bases from V and 3 bases from J, leaving 7 bases between. The CDR3 loop reads CASSEGHYTGELFF. The CDR3 DNA is TGTGCCAGCAGTGAAGGCCACTACACCGGGGAGCTGTTTTTT.

The rearrangement joins TRBV29-1 to TRBJ2-3, with D hard to call. CDR3 length: 15 amino acids. V lost 6 bases and J lost 0, with 16 bases in between. CDR1 is SQVTM and CDR2 is ANQGSEA in the germline V gene. The CDR3 reads CSVRLTFASTDTQYF. CDR3 in DNA: TGCAGCGTCCGGCTGACTTTTGCTAGCACAGATACGCAGTATTTT.

The V and J genes are TRBV4-1 and TRBJ2-3; D might be TRBD1 (5 bases). CDR1 and CDR2 from the germline V gene are MGHRA and YSYEKL. This CDR3 has 14 residues. Trimming took 3 bases from V and 5 from J, leaving 12 bases between them. CDR3: CASSQARVGDTQYF. CDR3 nucleotides: TGCGCCAGCAGCCAGGCCAGGGTTGGAGATACGCAGTATTTT.

This clonotype was detected a few times. V gene TRBV4-3 combines with J gene TRBJ1-2, with 9 bases matching TRBD1. The CDR3 is made up of 13 amino acids. After removal of 5 bases from V and 8 bases from J, the junction contained 6 bases not matched to a gene. The germline gives CDR1 LGHNA, CDR2 YSLEER. The CDR3 DNA reads TGCGCCAGCAGCGCACAGGGGGCGACGGGCTACACCTTC. This translates into CASSAQGATGYTF.

The chain employs TRBV12-3 or TRBV12-4 and TRBJ2-1, with D possibly TRBD1 on 6 matching bases. Deletions cut 6 bases from V and 6 bases from J, with 15 bases between. The CDR3 covers 14 residues. The DNA for the CDR3 is TGTGCCAGCAGGCGCCAACAGGGTGGCAATGAGCAGTTCTTC. This translates into CASRRQQGGNEQFF.

This chain links TRBV12-3 or TRBV12-4 with TRBJ2-5; the D is unclear. The CDR3 contains 13 residues. V was shortened by 3 bases and J by 1 base, with 6 bases between the two germline ends. CDR3 nucleotides: TGTGCCAGCAGTTTCGGGCCCCAAGAGACCCAGTACTTC. Protein sequence: CASSFGPQETQYF.

This clonotype was seen more than once but under ten times. The V call is TRBV5-1, the J call TRBJ1-1; 8 bases are a match to TRBD1. Trimming took 3 bases from V and 3 from J; bases not matched to a gene: 4. Germline CDR1 SGHRS, CDR2 YFSETQ. The CDR3 length is 14 residues. The CDR3 loop reads CASSSTGVHTEAFF. In DNA form, the CDR3 reads TGCGCCAGCAGCTCGACAGGGGTTCACACTGAAGCTTTCTTT.

This clonotype was recorded only once. This chain connects TRBV4-2 to TRBJ2-1; possible D gene TRBD2, 5 bases. Trimming left V 1 base short and J 3 bases short, with 10 bases between. CDR1 LGHNA and CDR2 YNFKEQ come from the germline V gene. The CDR3 consists of 15 residues. CDR3 loop: CASSQGGGVYNEQFF. The CDR3 DNA reads TGTGCCAGCAGCCAAGGTGGAGGCGTCTACAATGAGCAGTTCTTC.

The CDR3 sequence is CASSFGGQREQFF. Written as DNA, the CDR3 is TGTGCCAGCAGCTTCGGGGGGCAGCGTGAGCAGTTCTTC. V gene TRBV7-3 combines with J gene TRBJ2-1, with a weak D call TRBD2 (7 bases). The V end lost 3 bases, the J end lost 9 bases, and 12 bases lay between the germline ends. CDR3 length: 13 amino acids. Germline CDR1 SGHTA, CDR2 FQGTGA.

This rearrangement joins TRBV28 to TRBJ1-2, with TRBD1 matching 7 bases. V gave up 5 bases and J gave up 4 bases; unmatched junction bases: 10. CDR1 is MDHEN, CDR2 SYDVKM, per germline. The CDR3 has 15 amino acids. The DNA of the CDR3 is TGTGCCAGCAGTCGAAATACAGGGGTTTTCTATGGCTACACCTTC. It specifies CASSRNTGVFYGYTF.

V is TRBV7-2 and J is TRBJ1-1; a weak D match, TRBD1 (6 bases). The V gene lost 3 bases and the J gene lost 8 bases, with 10 bases spanning the gap. The CDR3 extends over 12 amino acids. CDR1 SGHTA and CDR2 FQGNSA come from the germline V gene. The CDR3 sequence is CASSFTGPEAFF. The CDR3, as DNA: TGTGCCAGCAGCTTCACAGGGCCCGAAGCTTTCTTT.

The chain is built from TRBV29-1 and TRBJ1-2; maybe TRBD1 (5 bases). Per germline, CDR1 SQVTM and CDR2 ANQGSEA. This CDR3 is built from 12 residues. V lost 6 bases, J lost 8 bases, and 16 bases lay in between. In DNA form, the CDR3 reads TGCAGCGTGTCCGGGGTAGGGGCCGGCTACACCTTC. Protein product: CSVSGVGAGYTF.

This clonotype was recorded a few times. The chain couples TRBV6-5 to TRBJ1-2, with D unclear. V was trimmed by 5 bases and J by 4 bases, leaving 14 bases between them. CDR1 is MNHEY and CDR2 is SVGAGI in the germline V gene. The CDR3 totals 14 residues. The chain's CDR3 is CASSRDILIYGYTF. As DNA, the CDR3 is TGTGCCAGCAGTCGCGACATCCTTATCTATGGCTACACCTTC.

The chain couples TRBV6-1 to TRBJ1-5, with D perhaps matching TRBD1 (6 bases). V shed 4 bases and J shed 10 bases, with 20 bases lying between them. CDR3 length: 15 residues. Germline values: CDR1 MNHNS, CDR2 SASEGT. CDR3 DNA sequence: TGTGCCAGCAGTGGAACAGGGTCCCTCCAATTACCCCAGCATTTT. Amino acids: CASSGTGSLQLPQHF.